This entry features one TCR beta chain sequence. The clone's antigen remains unknown. Base qualities are missing; no much larger clone stands one base away. The data stem from a study of blood T cell repertoires in COVID-19 (dated by TCRdb to the early 2020s). In terms of the full investigation: The collaborator samples originated in the United States, Italy and Spain and spanned the acute and convalescent phases of COVID-19. The prospective study material was composed of cDNA or gDNA derived from T cells, B-cell-depleted T cells, or PBMCs. Deeply sampled blood TCRbeta repertoires from subjects exposed to, actively infected with, or recovered from COVID-19 were included in the dataset. The repertoires were released in a freely available public database intended as a resource for research on the immune response to SARS-CoV-2. Samples came from the ongoing ImmuneRACE study (first 160 participants) plus 1,254 subjects from 6 global collaborators. A de-identified subject ID, COVID-19 status, age in years and sex were almost always included in the sample metadata. Where available, HLA class I and class II types were taken from metadata supplied by the sample provider and were not determined by assay-based typing. Findings and caveats that apply to the study as a whole: Clinical and demographic metadata were provided uncurated, with the amount varying by source and participant.

TCRbeta CDR3 regions were amplified from genomic DNA by means of the immunoSEQ Assay, a bias-controlled multiplex PCR. In the authors' own workflow: Within the assay, amplification of reference gene primers was used to estimate how many nucleated cells each sample contained. Sequence reads were collapsed and filtered to measure the absolute abundance of every unique TCRbeta CDR3 rearrangement. For each sample, productive Simpson clonality was calculated by taking the square root of Simpson's diversity index across productive rearrangements. TCRdb stores this immuneACCESS table with in-frame sequences only. Part of the clones is absent; in the studies checked, under half of the shortfall reflects unresolved V genes, and no reason is known for the rest. The V and J calls and clone size are taken from that table; D and trimming were inferred from the DNA. The sample includes 190,000 or so clones, with around 90% observed a single time. The ten largest clones add up to approximately 0.64% of the sample.

Trimming removed 3 bases from V and 5 bases from J; the gene matches leave 7 bases unexplained. Taken from cysteine to phenylalanine, the CDR3 has 16 residues. Of all the DNA, just the CDR3 is kept, 48 bases in frame from base 1. Sequences KGHSH (CDR1) and LQKENI (CDR2) are obtained from the germline V gene. Collaborating institutions collected whole blood in K2EDTA tubes following their own protocols. For TCRbeta analysis, collaborator samples were shipped as frozen whole blood, as isolated PBMCs, or as DNA extracted from either sample type. The sequence was collected from a man aged 50 to 59 with acute or convalescent COVID-19. The sequence joins TRBV18 to TRBJ2-2; TRBD2 matches 9 bases in the middle. Sequenced: peripheral blood. CDR3 loop: CASSPLGTSLTGELFF. The base sequence is TGTGCCAGCTCACCCCTCGGGACTAGCTTGACCGGGGAGCTGTTTTTT. The reference TRBV18 and TRBJ2-2 proteins fill in what lies around the CDR3, so the full variable domain reads NAGVMQNPRHLVRRRGQEARLRCSPMKGHSHVYWYRQLPEEGLKFMVYLQKENIIDESGMPKERFSAEFPKEGPSILRIQQVVRGDSAAYFCASSPLGTSLTGELFFGEGSRLTVL.